The sample holds a few counts of the clone carrying this T cell receptor (beta chain). The antigen is not known. The PCR was carried out with 60 Vbeta primers and 13 Jbeta primers. The repertoire was sequenced with immunoSEQ multiplex PCR; TCRdb's copy has only in-frame clones and lacks some. The repertoire holds 100,000 to 150,000 clones, with approximately 83% as singletons. The data originate from a study of cytomegalovirus exposure and HLA in healthy donors. Study-level points and caveats: Later work showed greater clonal expansion in HLA-associated TCR beta chains than in equally common others.

Germline V gene lookup returns CDR1 PRHDT and CDR2 FYEKMQ (reference sequence). V lost 0 bases and J lost 0; bases outside the gene matches: 9. The CDR3 consists of 18 residues. What was sequenced was PBMCs. V usage is TRBV13 and J usage is TRBJ2-7, with 9 bases fitting TRBD2. The clonotype comes from a woman aged 40-49 years in good health and CMV-seropositive. Written as DNA, the CDR3 is TGTGCCAGCAGCTTAGGCCGCGGGGGGGGGAGGGCCTCCTACGAGCAGTACTTC. It translates to CASSLGRGGGRASYEQYF.